This entry is about one T cell receptor (beta chain). Its antigen target is currently unknown. The junction departs from germline at one end; a sequencing error may be responsible. TCRbeta CDR3 regions were amplified from genomic DNA by means of the immunoSEQ Assay, a bias-controlled multiplex PCR. The source study handled its data this way. Nucleated cell counts per sample were estimated from amplification of reference gene primers within the assay. Sequence reads were collapsed and filtered to measure the absolute abundance of every unique TCRbeta CDR3 rearrangement. Productive Simpson clonality was computed per sample as the square root of Simpson's diversity index over productive rearrangements. TCRdb provides this immuneACCESS table in a form limited to in-frame rearrangements. Some clones are lacking; in checked studies, under half of them reflect an unresolved V gene, and why the rest are absent is not known. The DNA gave D and trimming, while V, J and clone size come from that table. The sample table lists nearly 70,000 clones, 70% to 90% of them with a count of one. The leading ten clones occupy about 3.5% of the sample.

The data are from a study of blood T cell repertoires in COVID-19 (dated by TCRdb to the early 2020s). Background for the entire study: The collaborator samples originated in the United States, Italy and Spain and spanned the acute and convalescent phases of COVID-19. The prospective study material was composed of cDNA or gDNA derived from T cells, B-cell-depleted T cells, or PBMCs. The dataset comprised deeply sampled blood TCRbeta repertoires from subjects exposed to, actively infected with, or recovered from COVID-19. The repertoires were made available in a free public database intended to serve as a resource for research on the immune response to SARS-CoV-2. The samples were drawn from two sources: the first 160 participants of the ongoing ImmuneRACE study, and 1,000 to 1,500 subjects contributed by 6 global collaborators. Nearly every sample came with metadata listing a de-identified subject ID, COVID-19 status, age in years and sex. Where HLA class I and class II types were available, the types were taken from metadata supplied by the sample provider, not from assay-based typing.

One collaborating source in Seattle enrolled patients while the patients were actively infected and followed the patients over time throughout the course of disease. Whole blood was collected in K2EDTA tubes by collaborating institutions according to the institutions' own protocols. For TCRbeta analysis, collaborators shipped samples in one of three forms: frozen whole blood, isolated PBMCs, or DNA extracted from either of those sample types. Points the paper makes about the study in general: Clinical and demographic metadata were provided uncurated, with the amount varying by source and participant.

The sample taken for sequencing was peripheral blood. The receptor's source is a woman between 45 and 60 years old with COVID-19, enrolled during active disease.

CDR3 region: CASSFGGGTAPYEQYF. In nucleotides, the sequence is TGTGCCAGTAGTTTTGGTGGTGGGACAGCTCCCTACGAGCAGTACTTC. This receptor chain uses TRBV27 and TRBJ2-7, with 7 middle bases fitting TRBD1. From the germline V gene (reference sequence), CDR1 is MNHEY and CDR2 is SMNVEV. The CDR3 covers 16 residues, taking in both the cysteine and the phenylalanine. The retained sequence is limited to the CDR3, 48 bases, with the frame set at the first base.